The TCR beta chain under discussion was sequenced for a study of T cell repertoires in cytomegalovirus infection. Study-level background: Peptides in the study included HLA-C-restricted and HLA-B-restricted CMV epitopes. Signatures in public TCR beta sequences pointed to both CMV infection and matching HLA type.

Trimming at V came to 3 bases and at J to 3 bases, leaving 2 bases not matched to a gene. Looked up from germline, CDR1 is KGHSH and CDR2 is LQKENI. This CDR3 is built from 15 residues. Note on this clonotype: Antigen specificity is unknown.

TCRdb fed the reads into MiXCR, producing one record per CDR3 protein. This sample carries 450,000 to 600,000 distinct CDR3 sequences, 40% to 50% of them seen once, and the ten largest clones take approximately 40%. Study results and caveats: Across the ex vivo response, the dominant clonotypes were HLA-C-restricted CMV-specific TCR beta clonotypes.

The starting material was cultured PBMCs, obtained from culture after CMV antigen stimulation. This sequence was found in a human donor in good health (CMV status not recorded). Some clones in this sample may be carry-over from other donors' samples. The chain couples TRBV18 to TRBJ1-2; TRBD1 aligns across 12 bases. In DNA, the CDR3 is TGTGCCAGCTCACCCGGGACAGGGGGCCACTATGGCTACACCTTC. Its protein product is CASSPGTGGHYGYTF.